This note documents a single TCR beta chain sequence. This entry belongs to a study of blood T cell repertoires in COVID-19. Looking at the study overall: Samples of COVID-19 (acute and convalescent) were obtained from the United States, Italy and Spain. T cells, B-cell-depleted T cells, or PBMCs supplied cDNA or gDNA.

Source study methods: Amplification of reference gene primers was used by the study to estimate nucleated cell counts. Repertoires were generated with immunoSEQ multiplex PCR, while TCRdb's copy carries only in-frame clones and drops some. That table is the source of V, J and clone size, and D and trimming were worked out from the DNA. The repertoire holds approximately 120,000 clones, with approximately 84% as singletons. J lost 6 bases, V lost 3 bases, and 5 bases had no gene match. The V gene's germline CDR1 is MNHNS and CDR2 SASEGT. The CDR3 has 15 residues. This clonotype was obtained from a woman aged 45-65 years with acute or convalescent COVID-19. The chain is built from TRBV6-1 and TRBJ1-1; 12 bases align to TRBD1. Sequencing input: peripheral blood. The CDR3 nucleotides are TGTGCCAGCAGTGAGCCGGGACAGGGGGCTTCTGAAGCTTTCTTT. This encodes CASSEPGQGASEAFF.